A single sample gave rise to the 18 T cell receptor beta chains below, sequenced in a study of T cells in Graves' hyperthyroidism and ophthalmopathy. TCR beta CDR3 regions were amplified from RNA. Researchers ran a first-round RT-PCR on the TCR CDR3 using the HTBI primer set. TCRdb re-called the multiplex PCR reads through MiXCR, storing one row per CDR3 protein. Among about 380,000 distinct CDR3 sequences, approximately 17% were seen once, and the ten largest hold less than 45%. The sequencing sample was made of blood. These receptors came from a man in his late teens or twenties with Graves' ophthalmopathy.

This sequence joins TRBV15 and TRBJ1-2; D is perhaps TRBD1 (5 bases). The CDR3 is 16 residues long. Per the germline V gene, CDR1 is LNHNV and CDR2 is YYDKDF (reference sequence). V was shortened by 1 base and J by 2 bases, with 14 bases between the two germline ends. This CDR3 is CATSRVGLDRNYGYTF. The CDR3, as DNA: TGTGCCACCAGCAGAGTCGGCCTCGACAGAAACTATGGCTACACCTTC. Variable domain in full (rest from reference TRBV15 and TRBJ1-2): DAMVIQNPRYQVTQFGKPVTLSCSQTLNHNVMYWYQQKSSQAPKLLFHYYDKDFNNEADTPDNFQSRRPNTSFCFLDIRSPGLGDTAMYLCATSRVGLDRNYGYTFGSGTRLTVV.

This clonotype was found many times. This rearrangement joins TRBV5-1 to TRBJ2-1; TRBD1 aligns across 7 bases. The germline V gene has CDR1 SGHRS and CDR2 YFSETQ. Trimming removed 1 base from V and 2 bases from J; junction bases left unmatched: 3. CDR3 length equals 15 residues. This chain's CDR3 is CASSLRDSTYNEQFF. CDR3 nucleotides: TGCGCCAGCAGCTTGAGGGACAGCACCTACAATGAGCAGTTCTTC.

The table lists this clonotype with many counts. In DNA form, the CDR3 reads TGTGCCAGCAGCCAAAGCATCAGACGGCAGTACTTC. This codes for CASSQSIRRQYF. The chain uses TRBV3-1 and TRBJ2-7; D not resolved. This CDR3 is 12 amino acids long. Looked up from germline, CDR1 is LGHDT and CDR2 is YNNKEL (reference sequence). V gave up 2 bases and J gave up 9 bases, with 11 bases separating them.

Ten or more counts support this clonotype. The V call is TRBV27, the J call TRBJ2-1, with 7 bases matching TRBD2. J gave up 0 bases and V 2 bases, and 4 bases lay outside the gene matches. Germline values: CDR1 MNHEY, CDR2 SMNVEV (reference sequence). The CDR3 has 16 amino acids. CDR3 amino acids: CASSLGRGSSYNEQFF. CDR3 nucleotide sequence: TGTGCCAGCAGTTTAGGGCGGGGGAGCTCCTACAATGAGCAGTTCTTC.

The genes are TRBV5-5 and TRBJ2-7, with TRBD1 matching 9 bases. Per germline, CDR1 SGHKS and CDR2 YYEKEE (reference sequence). V was pared by 3 bases and J by 5 bases, with 0 bases of the junction left unmatched. The CDR3 totals 12 residues. CDR3 sequence: CASSWTGDEQYF. CDR3 sequence (DNA): TGTGCCAGCAGCTGGACAGGGGACGAGCAGTACTTC.

The J gene is TRBJ1-6, the V gene TRBV4-1; 7 nucleotides agree with TRBD1. Losses at the gene ends were 3 bases for V and 9 bases for J; bases not matched to a gene: 5. Germline V gives CDR1 MGHRA, CDR2 YSYEKL. The CDR3 consists of 14 residues. This CDR3 is CASSHTGEGSPLHF. The CDR3 bases are TGCGCCAGCAGCCATACAGGGGAAGGTTCACCCCTCCACTTT.

In its sample, this clonotype was seen many times. V gene TRBV6-1 combines with J gene TRBJ1-5, with D unclear. The V gene lost 3 bases and the J gene lost 3 bases, with 6 bases spanning the gap. CDR1 is MNHNS and CDR2 is SASEGT in the germline V gene. The CDR3 loop spans 13 amino acids. CDR3 protein: CASSDPPNQPQHF. Written as DNA, the CDR3 is TGTGCCAGCAGTGATCCCCCCAATCAGCCCCAGCATTTT.

This chain joins TRBV5-1 and TRBJ1-6, with D possibly matching TRBD1 (5 bases). The V end lost 1 base, the J end lost 3 bases, and 14 bases lay between the germline ends. CDR1 is SGHRS and CDR2 is YFSETQ in the germline V gene. This CDR3 comprises 17 residues. The CDR3 here is CASSLSPQTDYNSPLHF. DNA of the CDR3: TGCGCCAGCAGCTTGTCCCCCCAGACAGACTATAATTCACCCCTCCACTTT. Drawing the rest from reference TRBV5-1 and TRBJ1-6, the complete variable domain is KAGVTQTPRYLIKTRGQQVTLSCSPISGHRSVSWYQQTPGQGLQFLFEYFSETQRNKGNFPGRFSGRQFSNSRSEMNVSTLELGDSALYLCASSLSPQTDYNSPLHFGNGTRLTVT.

This clonotype has at least ten counts. This chain uses TRBV29-1 with TRBJ2-1, with a possible D match to TRBD2 (6 bases). The CDR3 consists of 16 residues. From germline, CDR1 is SQVTM and CDR2 ANQGSEA. Trimming pared 0 bases from V and 6 bases from J, leaving 18 bases between. Here the CDR3 DNA reads TGCAGCGTTGAAGATGCCGGGACTTCAATGAGCAATGAGCAGTTCTTC. Translated, it gives CSVEDAGTSMSNEQFF.

Many counts were recorded for this clonotype. The chain combines TRBV6-1 with TRBJ1-3; D not resolved. Germline assignment: CDR1 MNHNS and CDR2 SASEGT. There are 13 residues in the CDR3. With 0 bases removed from V and 3 bases from J, the gap between germline ends came to 3 bases. This chain's CDR3 is CASSEALGNTIYF. The CDR3 DNA follows: TGTGCCAGCAGTGAAGCGCTTGGAAACACCATATATTTT.

The chain couples TRBV6-1 to TRBJ2-7, with TRBD1 identical over 9 bases. This CDR3 comprises 16 residues. Unmatched junction bases numbered 15, after V lost 7 bases and J lost 5 bases. CDR1 and CDR2 (germline): MNHNS, SASEGT. CDR3 loop: CASTFVSGTGNDEQYF. CDR3 sequence (DNA): TGTGCCAGCACCTTTGTGTCCGGGACAGGGAACGACGAGCAGTACTTC.

The sample holds many counts of this clonotype. The gene calls are TRBV10-3 and TRBJ1-1, with D possibly being TRBD1 (5 bases). V lost 0 bases to trimming and J lost 4 bases, with 15 bases between them. This CDR3 is built from 16 residues. CDR1 is ENHRY and CDR2 is SYGVKD in the germline V gene. In nucleotides, the CDR3 is TGTGCCATCAGTGAGTCGAAAGGGGCGGGGGGCACTGAAGCTTTCTTT. The encoded protein is CAISESKGAGGTEAFF.

This clonotype has only one observation. The junction departs from germline at one end; a sequencing error may be responsible. CDR3: CASSSGLGHNEQFF. DNA of the CDR3: TGTGCTAGCAGCTCGGGACTAGGACACAATGAGCAGTTCTTC. The V and J genes are TRBV7-7 and TRBJ2-1; 8 bases match TRBD2. This CDR3 comprises 14 residues. Germline values: CDR1 SSHAT, CDR2 FNYEAQ (reference sequence).

The V call is TRBV27, the J call TRBJ2-1; 10 bases agree with TRBD2. The CDR3 consists of 17 residues. CDR1 is MNHEY, CDR2 SMNVEV, per germline (reference sequence). V lost 4 bases to trimming and J lost 2 bases; unmatched junction nucleotides: 8. The CDR3 loop is CASSWEASGGTYNEQFF. The CDR3, as DNA: TGTGCCAGCAGTTGGGAGGCTAGCGGGGGAACCTACAATGAGCAGTTCTTC.

This clonotype has at least ten counts. The chain employs TRBV24-1 and TRBJ1-5; D is unresolved. The CDR3 has 13 residues. In germline, CDR1 is KGHDR, CDR2 SFDVKD. V lost 6 bases and J 4 bases, leaving 9 bases between the germline ends. CDR3 amino acids: CATSFAGNQPQHF. In DNA form, the CDR3 reads TGTGCCACCAGTTTCGCGGGGAATCAGCCCCAGCATTTT.

J is TRBJ2-3 and V is TRBV6-1; 8 nucleotides line up with TRBD2. V gave up 8 bases and J gave up 4 bases; unmatched junction bases: 14. Germline-derived CDR1 and CDR2 are MNHNS and SASEGT. This CDR3 spans 16 amino acids. The CDR3 nucleotides read TGTGCCAGCGGGGGGAGGGCTAGCGGGCGCTCAGATACGCAGTATTTT. This translates into CASGGRASGRSDTQYF.

This clonotype was seen just once. The chain links TRBV15 to TRBJ2-5; 7 bases agree with TRBD1. This CDR3 has 16 amino acids. The germline V gene has CDR1 LNHNV and CDR2 YYDKDF (reference sequence). V was clipped by 0 bases and J by 3 bases; unmatched bases: 7. This chain's CDR3 is CATSRDFGQEEETQYF. CDR3 sequence (DNA): TGTGCCACCAGCAGAGATTTCGGACAGGAGGAAGAGACCCAGTACTTC. Drawing the rest from reference TRBV15 and TRBJ2-5, the complete variable domain is DAMVIQNPRYQVTQFGKPVTLSCSQTLNHNVMYWYQQKSSQAPKLLFHYYDKDFNNEADTPDNFQSRRPNTSFCFLDIRSPGLGDTAMYLCATSRDFGQEEETQYFGPGTRLLVL.

A few counts support this clonotype. J is TRBJ1-1 and V is TRBV28, with D unresolved. Germline V gives CDR1 MDHEN, CDR2 SYDVKM. The length of the CDR3 is 13 residues. The V and J ends lost 5 bases and 3 bases respectively, with 10 bases between them. CDR3 in amino acids: CASSPFGDTEAFF. Here the CDR3 DNA reads TGTGCCAGCAGTCCATTCGGGGACACTGAAGCTTTCTTT.